This T cell receptor (beta chain) was recorded in a study of metastatic and nonmetastatic thyroid tumors. About the research overall: Repertoires of blood and of tissue (tumor or nodule) from malignant and benign thyroid patients were compared.

Under the authors' procedure: Variation in CDR3 across clinicopathological groups served as the basis for constructing a distant-metastasis classifier in papillary thyroid cancer. MiXCR re-clonotyped the PCR reads for TCRdb. The V and J calls here are based on TCRdb, not the publication. Among about 17,000 clones listed, around 30% were seen once. Points from the study as a whole: Reports indicated that malignant thyroid tumors showed significantly higher TCR beta diversity than benign nodules did, in blood and tumor.

Ten or more counts support this clone. Its antigen is still unknown. Every patient underwent thyroid surgery untreated. This TCR came from a male donor with papillary thyroid cancer or a benign thyroid nodule (not recorded which). Some clones in this sample may be carry-over from other donors' samples. Sequencing was carried out using tumor tissue.

The CDR3 loop is CASSLVGYLGYTF. CDR3 DNA: TGTGCCAGCAGTTTAGTTGGGTATTTGGGCTACACCTTC. The chain carries TRBV12-3 or TRBV12-4 and TRBJ1-2; unclear D gene. V shed 1 base and J shed 8 bases, with 11 bases lying between them. The CDR3 is made up of 13 amino acids.